Listed below are T cell receptor beta chains from one sample, sequenced in a study of blood T cell repertoires in COVID-19. Libraries were prepared by immunoSEQ multiplex PCR; TCRdb keeps only in-frame clonotypes and omits some of them. The sample carries about 120,000 clones, around four fifths recorded once. Input material: peripheral blood. The origin of the receptors is a human donor in a cohort sampled during active COVID-19. Both conserved end residues are part of each CDR3. A D gene is named only where the DNA matches it firmly. Size tells how often a clone was seen (once, few, many) or the class of an expanded clone, and some rows leave it out.

v_call	d_call	j_call	clone_size	cdr3_aa	cdr3_nt
TRBV6-2/TRBV6-3	-	TRBJ1-6	-	CASSYSGPNSPLHF	TGTGCCAGCAGTTACTCGGGGCCTAATTCACCCCTCCACTTT
TRBV12-3/TRBV12-4	-	TRBJ2-4	-	CASSLWGDIQYF	TGTGCCAGCAGTTTATGGGGGGACATTCAGTACTTC
TRBV4-1	TRBD1	TRBJ1-3	many	CASSQGAMNRGDTIYF	TGCGCCAGCAGCCAAGGGGCCATGAACAGGGGGGACACCATATATTTT
TRBV11-2	-	TRBJ2-2	-	CASSSRQGNTGELFF	TGTGCCAGCAGCTCCCGACAAGGGAACACCGGGGAGCTGTTTTTT
TRBV2	TRBD2	TRBJ2-7	-	CASSVGGSLLYEQYF	TGTGCCAGCAGTGTCGGGGGGTCCCTCCTCTACGAGCAGTACTTC
TRBV27	-	TRBJ1-2	-	CASGVGYGYTF	TGTGCCAGCGGAGTCGGCTATGGCTACACCTTC
TRBV5-1	-	TRBJ2-4	-	CASSLGQPFEDSIQYF	TGCGCCAGCAGCTTGGGACAGCCCTTCGAAGACAGTATTCAGTACTTC
TRBV29-1	TRBD1	TRBJ1-1	-	CSVEGTGGNTEAFF	TGCAGCGTTGAGGGGACAGGGGGGAACACTGAAGCTTTCTTT
TRBV10-3	TRBD2	TRBJ2-3	-	CAISVRLATSTDTQYF	TGTGCCATCAGTGTGAGACTAGCGACCTCCACAGATACGCAGTATTTT
TRBV18	TRBD1	TRBJ1-5	-	CASSPPGQGAGQPQHF	TGTGCCAGCTCACCACCAGGACAGGGGGCTGGGCAGCCCCAGCATTTT
TRBV7-2	-	TRBJ1-1	-	CASSLQGQFNTEAFF	TGTGCCAGCAGCTTACAGGGACAATTTAACACTGAAGCTTTCTTT
TRBV6-6	TRBD1	TRBJ1-5	-	CASSPPGQGSNQPQHF	TGTGCCAGCAGCCCTCCAGGACAGGGTAGCAATCAGCCCCAGCATTTT
TRBV3-1/TRBV3-2	TRBD2	TRBJ2-3	-	CASSPQPAGGVDTQYF	TGTGCCAGCAGCCCCCAGCCGGCGGGGGGTGTGGATACGCAGTATTTT
TRBV18	-	TRBJ2-1	-	CASSPPLSNEQFF	TGTGCCAGCTCACCACCGTTGAGCAATGAGCAGTTCTTC
TRBV28	TRBD2	TRBJ2-7	-	CASSFTLAGLSYEQYF	TGTGCCAGCAGTTTCACACTAGCGGGTCTTTCCTACGAGCAGTACTTC
TRBV4-1	-	TRBJ1-1	-	CASSHTGTNTEAFF	TGCGCCAGCAGCCACACCGGGACTAACACTGAAGCTTTCTTT
TRBV6-5	-	TRBJ2-7	-	CASSSPRGQYF	TGTGCCAGCAGTAGCCCTAGGGGGCAGTACTTC
TRBV6-5	TRBD2	TRBJ2-3	-	CASSSLNSGESDTQYF	TGTGCCAGCAGTTCCCTAAATAGCGGGGAATCAGATACGCAGTATTTT
TRBV18	TRBD1	TRBJ1-3	-	CASSPTGVSGNTIYF	TGTGCCAGCTCACCAACAGGGGTCTCTGGAAACACCATATATTTT
TRBV7-2	TRBD2	TRBJ2-5	-	CASSSRLAGGQETQYF	TGTGCCAGCAGCTCCCGACTAGCGGGGGGCCAAGAGACCCAGTACTTC
TRBV11-2	-	TRBJ2-5	-	CASSQGHGVQYF	TGTGCCAGCAGCCAGGGACACGGGGTTCAGTACTTC
TRBV7-7	TRBD1	TRBJ2-5	once	CASSPAGTGETQYF	TGTGCCAGCAGCCCGGCCGGGACAGGAGAGACCCAGTACTTC
TRBV6-2/TRBV6-3	TRBD2	TRBJ2-5	-	CASSALLERGRGGTKETQYF	TGTGCCAGCAGCGCGCTCCTCGAACGTGGTCGCGGGGGGACTAAAGAGACCCAGTACTTC
TRBV6-6	-	TRBJ2-7	-	CASSPGNRALDEQYF	TGTGCCAGCAGCCCCGGAAACAGGGCTTTGGACGAGCAGTACTTC
TRBV3-1/TRBV3-2	-	TRBJ2-5	-	CASSQVRGSQYF	TGTGCCAGCAGCCAAGTCCGGGGGTCCCAGTACTTC
TRBV6-5	-	TRBJ2-5	few	CASSYTNRAGETQYF	TGTGCCAGCAGTTACACTAACAGGGCGGGAGAGACCCAGTACTTC
TRBV18	-	TRBJ1-1	few	CASSPIRGTNTEAFF	TGTGCCAGCTCACCAATCCGGGGAACGAACACTGAAGCTTTCTTT
TRBV5-1	-	TRBJ2-7	-	CASSLQTGSYEQYF	TGCGCCAGCAGCTTGCAGACAGGATCCTACGAGCAGTACTTC
TRBV2	TRBD1	TRBJ1-3	-	CASTRDRGLYF	TGTGCCAGCACCAGGGACAGGGGGTTATATTTT